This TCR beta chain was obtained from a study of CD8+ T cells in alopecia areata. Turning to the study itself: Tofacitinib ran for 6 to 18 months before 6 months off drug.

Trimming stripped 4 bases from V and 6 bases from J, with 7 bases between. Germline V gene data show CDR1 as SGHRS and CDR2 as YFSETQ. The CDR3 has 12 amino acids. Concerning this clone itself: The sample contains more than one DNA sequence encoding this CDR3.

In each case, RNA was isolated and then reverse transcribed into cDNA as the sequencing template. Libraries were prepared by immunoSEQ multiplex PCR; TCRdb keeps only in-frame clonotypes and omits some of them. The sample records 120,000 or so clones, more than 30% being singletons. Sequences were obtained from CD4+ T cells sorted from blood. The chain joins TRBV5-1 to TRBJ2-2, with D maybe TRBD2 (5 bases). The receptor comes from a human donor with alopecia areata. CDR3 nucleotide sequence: TGCGCCAGCAGCAGCGGTGCCGGGGAGCTGTTTTTT. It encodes CASSSGAGELFF.